These T cell receptor beta chains were read from a single sample in a study of blood T cell repertoires in COVID-19. Clones were sequenced by immunoSEQ multiplex PCR, and TCRdb holds only the in-frame ones, with some missing. Among some 150,000 clones, approximately 80% were seen once, and the ten largest hold almost 6.5%. The source material was peripheral blood. The receptors come from a human donor in a cohort sampled during active COVID-19. CDR3s include the opening cysteine and the closing phenylalanine or tryptophan. A D gene is named only where the DNA matches it firmly. Clone sizes are given selectively: once, few, many, or a class where the clone is expanded.

clone_size: -; d_call: TRBD1; j_call: TRBJ1-1; v_call: TRBV7-3; cdr3_aa: CASSLSQGTEAFF; cdr3_nt: TGTGCCAGCAGCCTATCACAGGGGACTGAAGCTTTCTTT
clone_size: -; d_call: -; j_call: TRBJ2-7; v_call: TRBV5-1; cdr3_aa: CASSWGGADNNYEQYF; cdr3_nt: TGCGCCAGCAGCTGGGGGGGCGCGGATAACAACTACGAGCAGTACTTC
clone_size: -; d_call: TRBD1; j_call: TRBJ2-7; v_call: TRBV5-6; cdr3_aa: CASSGPGQGTYEQYF; cdr3_nt: TGTGCCAGCAGCGGTCCTGGACAGGGAACCTACGAGCAGTACTTC
clone_size: -; d_call: TRBD2; j_call: TRBJ2-2; v_call: TRBV5-1; cdr3_aa: CASSFSRSGGTGELFF; cdr3_nt: TGCGCCAGCAGCTTTAGTCGGAGCGGGGGTACCGGGGAGCTGTTTTTT
clone_size: -; d_call: -; j_call: TRBJ1-2; v_call: TRBV13; cdr3_aa: CASSFPPFNYGYTF; cdr3_nt: TGTGCCAGCAGCTTCCCCCCCTTTAACTATGGCTACACCTTC
clone_size: -; d_call: -; j_call: TRBJ2-7; v_call: TRBV21-1; cdr3_aa: CASSNAGKPSYEQYF; cdr3_nt: TGTGCCAGCAGCAATGCAGGGAAGCCCTCCTACGAGCAGTACTTC
clone_size: -; d_call: -; j_call: TRBJ1-5; v_call: TRBV6-1; cdr3_aa: CASSEIGGQPQHF; cdr3_nt: TGTGCCAGCAGTGAAATAGGCGGTCAGCCCCAGCATTTT
clone_size: -; d_call: -; j_call: TRBJ1-3; v_call: TRBV19; cdr3_aa: CASMHGRVSGGENTIYF; cdr3_nt: TGTGCCAGTATGCACGGCCGCGTGAGTGGAGGGGAAAACACCATATATTTT
clone_size: -; d_call: TRBD2; j_call: TRBJ2-1; v_call: TRBV25-1; cdr3_aa: CASRGGGHEFF; cdr3_nt: TGTGCCAGCAGGGGCGGGGGTCACGAGTTCTTC
clone_size: -; d_call: TRBD1; j_call: TRBJ1-4; v_call: TRBV7-9; cdr3_aa: CASSGGTGGLEKLFF; cdr3_nt: TGTGCCAGCAGCGGGGGGACAGGGGGCCTTGAAAAACTGTTTTTT
clone_size: -; d_call: TRBD2; j_call: TRBJ2-5; v_call: TRBV12-5; cdr3_aa: CASGFGTSGGRGETQYF; cdr3_nt: TGTGCTAGTGGTTTTGGGACTAGCGGGGGCCGGGGGGAGACCCAGTACTTC
clone_size: -; d_call: TRBD2; j_call: TRBJ2-5; v_call: TRBV6-5; cdr3_aa: CASSLSGAWETQYF; cdr3_nt: TGTGCCAGCAGCCTTAGCGGGGCTTGGGAGACCCAGTACTTC
clone_size: -; d_call: TRBD2; j_call: TRBJ2-1; v_call: TRBV7-9; cdr3_aa: CASSSGLAGIYNEQFF; cdr3_nt: TGTGCCAGCAGCTCTGGACTAGCGGGGATCTACAATGAGCAGTTCTTC
clone_size: -; d_call: TRBD2; j_call: TRBJ2-1; v_call: TRBV7-9; cdr3_aa: CASISGLVNEQFF; cdr3_nt: TGTGCCAGCATTTCGGGACTAGTCAATGAGCAGTTCTTC
clone_size: -; d_call: -; j_call: TRBJ1-2; v_call: TRBV10-3; cdr3_aa: CAISSGDQGGYTF; cdr3_nt: TGTGCCATCAGTTCCGGCGATCAGGGTGGCTACACCTTC
clone_size: -; d_call: TRBD1; j_call: TRBJ2-1; v_call: TRBV7-8; cdr3_aa: CASSPHTGQGETFF; cdr3_nt: TGTGCCAGCAGCCCCCACACCGGACAGGGGGAGACGTTCTTC
clone_size: once; d_call: -; j_call: TRBJ2-5; v_call: TRBV5-4; cdr3_aa: CASSSDSYQETQYF; cdr3_nt: TGTGCCAGCAGCAGTGACTCATACCAAGAGACCCAGTACTTC
clone_size: -; d_call: -; j_call: TRBJ1-1; v_call: TRBV7-8; cdr3_aa: CASSFDPGAEAFF; cdr3_nt: TGTGCCAGCAGCTTCGACCCCGGAGCTGAAGCTTTCTTT
clone_size: -; d_call: -; j_call: TRBJ2-5; v_call: TRBV20-1; cdr3_aa: CSATRGETQYF; cdr3_nt: TGCAGTGCTACGAGAGGGGAGACCCAGTACTTC
clone_size: -; d_call: TRBD1; j_call: TRBJ2-2; v_call: TRBV10-3; cdr3_aa: CAISGPGQGATGELFF; cdr3_nt: TGTGCCATCAGTGGGCCTGGACAGGGGGCCACCGGGGAGCTGTTTTTT
clone_size: -; d_call: TRBD2; j_call: TRBJ2-3; v_call: TRBV28; cdr3_aa: CASKERGSRDTQYF; cdr3_nt: TGTGCCAGCAAAGAGCGGGGGAGCCGGGATACGCAGTATTTT
clone_size: -; d_call: TRBD1; j_call: TRBJ2-2; v_call: TRBV4-1; cdr3_aa: CASSRTGTGGRNTGELFF; cdr3_nt: TGCGCCAGCAGCCGTACCGGGACAGGGGGACGGAACACCGGGGAGCTGTTTTTT
clone_size: -; d_call: -; j_call: TRBJ2-6; v_call: TRBV7-3; cdr3_aa: CASSLAGPTSGANVLTF; cdr3_nt: TGTGCCAGCAGCTTAGCGGGTCCCACCTCTGGGGCCAACGTCCTGACTTTC
clone_size: -; d_call: TRBD2; j_call: TRBJ2-1; v_call: TRBV29-1; cdr3_aa: CSVDTSGVYNEQFF; cdr3_nt: TGCAGCGTTGATACTAGCGGGGTTTACAATGAGCAGTTCTTC
clone_size: -; d_call: -; j_call: TRBJ2-1; v_call: TRBV4-1; cdr3_aa: CASSLRYGGGPFNEQFF; cdr3_nt: TGCGCCAGCAGCCTACGATATGGGGGGGGGCCGTTCAATGAGCAGTTCTTC
clone_size: -; d_call: TRBD1; j_call: TRBJ1-5; v_call: TRBV10-3; cdr3_aa: CATLEGANQPQHF; cdr3_nt: TGTGCCACCCTGGAGGGGGCGAATCAGCCCCAGCATTTT
clone_size: -; d_call: TRBD2; j_call: TRBJ2-2; v_call: TRBV18; cdr3_aa: CASSRQGLAGGPANTGELFF; cdr3_nt: TGTGCCAGCTCACGACAGGGACTAGCGGGGGGGCCGGCGAACACCGGGGAGCTGTTTTTT
clone_size: -; d_call: -; j_call: TRBJ1-5; v_call: TRBV7-7; cdr3_aa: CASSLVGVGTDQPQHF; cdr3_nt: TGTGCTAGCAGCTTAGTAGGGGTAGGTACCGATCAGCCCCAGCATTTT
clone_size: -; d_call: TRBD2; j_call: TRBJ2-1; v_call: TRBV29-1; cdr3_aa: CSLRGGGGDEQFF; cdr3_nt: TGCAGCTTACGGGGGGGCGGGGGCGATGAGCAGTTCTTC
clone_size: -; d_call: TRBD2; j_call: TRBJ2-5; v_call: TRBV9; cdr3_aa: CASSAGVLAGVETQYF; cdr3_nt: TGTGCCAGCAGCGCAGGGGTCCTAGCGGGGGTGGAGACCCAGTACTTC
clone_size: few; d_call: TRBD2; j_call: TRBJ2-7; v_call: TRBV4-2; cdr3_aa: CASSPVGEGRDEQYF; cdr3_nt: TGTGCCAGCAGCCCCGTCGGGGAGGGGCGGGATGAGCAGTACTTC
clone_size: -; d_call: TRBD2; j_call: TRBJ2-7; v_call: TRBV20-1; cdr3_aa: CSASVWTSGGRAYEQYF; cdr3_nt: TGCAGTGCTAGTGTTTGGACTAGCGGGGGGCGCGCCTACGAGCAGTACTTC
clone_size: -; d_call: -; j_call: TRBJ2-1; v_call: TRBV5-5; cdr3_aa: CASSFLAGKNNEQFF; cdr3_nt: TGTGCCAGCAGCTTCCTAGCCGGTAAGAACAATGAGCAGTTCTTC
clone_size: -; d_call: -; j_call: TRBJ2-3; v_call: TRBV7-2; cdr3_aa: CASSSYITQADTQYF; cdr3_nt: TGTGCCAGCAGCTCCTATATCACACAGGCAGATACGCAGTATTTT
clone_size: -; d_call: -; j_call: TRBJ1-2; v_call: TRBV10-3; cdr3_aa: CAISAWGGLGNYGYTF; cdr3_nt: TGTGCCATCAGTGCCTGGGGGGGGTTGGGCAACTATGGCTACACCTTC
clone_size: few; d_call: TRBD1; j_call: TRBJ2-6; v_call: TRBV9; cdr3_aa: CASSVDVRTGAGANVLTF; cdr3_nt: TGTGCCAGCAGCGTAGATGTTCGGACAGGAGCTGGGGCCAACGTCCTGACTTTC
clone_size: -; d_call: -; j_call: TRBJ2-7; v_call: TRBV30; cdr3_aa: CAWSVGGGSYEQYF; cdr3_nt: TGTGCCTGGAGTGTGGGAGGGGGCTCCTACGAGCAGTACTTC
clone_size: few; d_call: TRBD1; j_call: TRBJ2-5; v_call: TRBV7-6; cdr3_aa: CASSLTGGPQETQYF; cdr3_nt: TGTGCCAGCAGCCTCACAGGGGGCCCCCAAGAGACCCAGTACTTC
clone_size: -; d_call: -; j_call: TRBJ1-4; v_call: TRBV12-3/TRBV12-4; cdr3_aa: CASSWSEKLFF; cdr3_nt: TGTGCCAGCAGTTGGAGTGAAAAACTGTTTTTT
clone_size: once; d_call: -; j_call: TRBJ1-1; v_call: TRBV9; cdr3_aa: CASSVVRGNTEAFF; cdr3_nt: TGTGCCAGCAGCGTAGTCAGGGGGAACACTGAAGCTTTCTTT
clone_size: few; d_call: -; j_call: TRBJ1-2; v_call: TRBV5-5; cdr3_aa: CASSSVPRGSDYGYTF; cdr3_nt: TGTGCCAGCAGCTCAGTCCCAAGGGGGAGTGACTATGGCTACACCTTC
clone_size: -; d_call: -; j_call: TRBJ2-6; v_call: TRBV7-2; cdr3_aa: CASSLFNSGANVLTF; cdr3_nt: TGTGCCAGCAGCTTATTTAACTCTGGGGCCAACGTCCTGACTTTC
clone_size: once; d_call: TRBD2; j_call: TRBJ2-5; v_call: TRBV6-2/TRBV6-3; cdr3_aa: CASSYPAGGAETQYF; cdr3_nt: TGTGCCAGCAGTTACCCAGCGGGGGGGGCAGAGACCCAGTACTTC
clone_size: -; d_call: -; j_call: TRBJ2-5; v_call: TRBV5-4; cdr3_aa: CASSLGRWQETQYF; cdr3_nt: TGTGCCAGCAGCTTGGGTCGGTGGCAAGAGACCCAGTACTTC
clone_size: -; d_call: -; j_call: TRBJ1-3; v_call: TRBV5-1; cdr3_aa: CASSLDVGPSGNTIYF; cdr3_nt: TGCGCCAGCAGCTTGGATGTGGGCCCCTCTGGAAACACCATATATTTT
clone_size: -; d_call: -; j_call: TRBJ2-3; v_call: TRBV4-1; cdr3_aa: CASSQDAAKTSTDTQYF; cdr3_nt: TGCGCCAGCAGCCAAGATGCCGCGAAAACTAGCACAGATACGCAGTATTTT
clone_size: once; d_call: TRBD2; j_call: TRBJ2-7; v_call: TRBV11-2; cdr3_aa: CASSLASGGEQYF; cdr3_nt: TGTGCCAGCAGCTTAGCTAGCGGGGGCGAGCAGTACTTC
clone_size: -; d_call: -; j_call: TRBJ2-5; v_call: TRBV7-9; cdr3_aa: CASSFGGRQETQYF; cdr3_nt: TGTGCCAGCAGCTTTGGAGGACGGCAAGAGACCCAGTACTTC